These T cell receptor beta chains were read from a single sample in a study of cytomegalovirus exposure and HLA in healthy donors. TCRdb's table, derived via immunoSEQ multiplex PCR, lists solely in-frame clones and lacks some. The profile shows about 130,000 clones, 65% to 85% of them singletons. Material: PBMCs. Source of these receptors: a young man in good health and CMV-seropositive. Each CDR3 is given with its conserved first and last residue. D genes are given only for firm matches. Size is omitted from some rows. Given values are once, few, many or a class for expanded clones.

clone size,J gene,D gene,V gene,CDR3 DNA,CDR3 protein
-,TRBJ1-2,-,TRBV6-6,TGTGCCAGCAGTACCAGGACAGAAGGCTACACCTTC,CASSTRTEGYTF
-,TRBJ2-7,-,TRBV11-2,TGTGCCAGCAGCTGGAACAGGCCTCCGAGCTCCTACGAGCAGTACTTC,CASSWNRPPSSYEQYF
-,TRBJ2-3,TRBD2,TRBV10-3,TGTGCCATCAGTGAGTCCGTACTAGCGGGTCAAAATACGCAGTATTTT,CAISESVLAGQNTQYF
few,TRBJ2-1,TRBD2,TRBV5-1,TGCGCCAGCAGCGTGGGAGGGCAAGGTGGTGAGCAGTTCTTC,CASSVGGQGGEQFF
-,TRBJ2-3,-,TRBV6-5,TGTGCCAGCAGTTACCGTCCTAGCACAGATACGCAGTATTTT,CASSYRPSTDTQYF
few,TRBJ2-2,TRBD1,TRBV7-9,TGTGCCAGCAGCACCGGGACAGGGGACACCGGGGAGCTGTTTTTT,CASSTGTGDTGELFF
-,TRBJ1-2,-,TRBV21-1,TGTGCCAGCAGCTCCGCAGTCTGGGGCTACACCTTC,CASSSAVWGYTF
-,TRBJ1-1,TRBD1,TRBV27,TGTGCCAGCAGTTGGACAGGAGATATGAACACTGAAGCTTTCTTT,CASSWTGDMNTEAFF
-,TRBJ2-5,-,TRBV4-3,TGCGCCAGCAGCCAGATGTGGGGGCGCGGAGAGACCCAGTACTTC,CASSQMWGRGETQYF
-,TRBJ1-2,TRBD1,TRBV9,TGTGCCAGCAGCGTAGGTGCTGGGACAGGGGCGTTAGGCTACACCTTC,CASSVGAGTGALGYTF
-,TRBJ2-6,-,TRBV25-1,TGTGCCAGCAGCGGGAACTCTGGGGCCAACGTCCTGACTTTC,CASSGNSGANVLTF
-,TRBJ2-1,-,TRBV10-1,TGCGCCAGCAGTGCGGTATCCTACAATGAGCAGTTCTTC,CASSAVSYNEQFF
-,TRBJ1-1,-,TRBV9,TGTGCCAGCAGGGCAAATATGAACACTGAAGCTTTCTTT,CASRANMNTEAFF
-,TRBJ1-5,-,TRBV27,TGTGCCAGCAGTTTGCTCCAGGGTCCCAATCAGCCCCAGCATTTT,CASSLLQGPNQPQHF
once,TRBJ1-2,-,TRBV21-1,TGTGCCAGCAGCAACGGGGGGAGGACTAGGTATGGCTACACCTTC,CASSNGGRTRYGYTF
-,TRBJ1-3,-,TRBV30,TGTGCCTGGAGTGTACACGGAGCGCCGGACAGCCGCTCTGGAAACACCATATATTTT,CAWSVHGAPDSRSGNTIYF
few,TRBJ2-6,-,TRBV9,TGTGCCAGCAGCACCCGGACAGACAGCTCTGGGGCCAACGTCCTGACTTTC,CASSTRTDSSGANVLTF
-,TRBJ2-3,TRBD1,TRBV15,TGTGCCACAAGCATAAACCGACAGGGAACAGATACGCAGTATTTT,CATSINRQGTDTQYF
-,TRBJ2-7,-,TRBV11-2,TGTGCCAGCAGCTTAGACCTCGGGACAACCTACGAGCAGTACTTC,CASSLDLGTTYEQYF
-,TRBJ1-1,-,TRBV7-8,TGTGCCAGCAGCTTAGCTCCGTCGAACACTGAAGCTTTCTTT,CASSLAPSNTEAFF
-,TRBJ2-5,-,TRBV30,TGTGCCTGGAGTGTAGGGGGGGGCGGAGAGACCCAGTACTTC,CAWSVGGGGETQYF
-,TRBJ1-1,TRBD1,TRBV9,TGTGCCAGCAGCCCACCCCCGGGGGACAGGGGCGCCTACACTGAAGCTTTCTTT,CASSPPPGDRGAYTEAFF
-,TRBJ2-2,-,TRBV5-4,TGTGCCAGCAGCTTGGATCCAGGCCGGAACACCGGGGAGCTGTTTTTT,CASSLDPGRNTGELFF
-,TRBJ1-2,TRBD1,TRBV29-1,TGCAGCGATAACGACAGGGCTTATGGCTACACCTTC,CSDNDRAYGYTF
-,TRBJ1-5,TRBD1,TRBV19,TGTGCCAGTAGTTTTTCGACAGGGGGCATAGGGAATCAGCCCCAGCATTTT,CASSFSTGGIGNQPQHF
-,TRBJ1-6,TRBD1,TRBV19,TGTGCCAGTAGTACTGACAGGGGAGAATCACCCCTCCACTTT,CASSTDRGESPLHF
once,TRBJ2-7,-,TRBV6-1,TGTGCCAGCAGTGAGCGACGACAGGAAAGCGAGCAGTACTTC,CASSERRQESEQYF
-,TRBJ2-5,TRBD2,TRBV7-2,TGTGCCAGCAGCCGAGCGGGGGAAAGGGAGACCCAGTACTTC,CASSRAGERETQYF
once,TRBJ2-5,TRBD2,TRBV4-3,TGCGCCAGCAGCCCAAGCCCGGGGGGGCAAGAGACCCAGTACTTC,CASSPSPGGQETQYF
-,TRBJ1-4,-,TRBV6-1,TGTGCCAGCAGACCCGAGGGATCAGGATGGGAAAAACTGTTTTTT,CASRPEGSGWEKLFF
-,TRBJ1-1,TRBD1,TRBV7-9,TGTGCCAGCAGCTTTTCCGGACAGGGTAGCACTGAAGCTTTCTTT,CASSFSGQGSTEAFF
-,TRBJ1-6,TRBD1,TRBV27,TGTGCCAGCAGTGATCCGGCCGGGACAGGGTTGGATTCACCCCTCCACTTT,CASSDPAGTGLDSPLHF
-,TRBJ1-4,TRBD1,TRBV6-5,TGTGCCAGCAGCCGGACAGGGGGGGCTAATGAAAAACTGTTTTTT,CASSRTGGANEKLFF
-,TRBJ2-7,TRBD1,TRBV10-3,TGTGCCATCAGTGAGTCCTACAGGGGGGAACTCTACGAGCAGTACTTC,CAISESYRGELYEQYF
-,TRBJ1-4,-,TRBV5-8,TGTGCCAGCAGCTTGATGCGTGGAACTAATGAAAAACTGTTTTTT,CASSLMRGTNEKLFF
-,TRBJ2-3,-,TRBV15,TGTGCCACCAGCGGCCGGGACTTTAGCACAGATACGCAGTATTTT,CATSGRDFSTDTQYF
once,TRBJ2-7,-,TRBV30,TGTGCCTGGAGTGAGGGGGTTGTTGGCTACGAGCAGTACTTC,CAWSEGVVGYEQYF
-,TRBJ1-1,TRBD1,TRBV6-6,TGTGCCAGCAGTTACTCTGAACAGGGGGCCTTCACTGAAGCTTTCTTT,CASSYSEQGAFTEAFF
-,TRBJ1-1,-,TRBV6-6,TGTGCCAGCAGTTACCCCAGGGCCGGAAGCACTGAAGCTTTCTTT,CASSYPRAGSTEAFF
-,TRBJ1-2,-,TRBV19,TGTGCCAGTACCCCCCTGGGGGCGCTTTATGGCTACACCTTC,CASTPLGALYGYTF
-,TRBJ2-2,TRBD1,TRBV6-5,TGTGCCAGCAGGGGACAGCCAGCGAACACCGGGGAGCTGTTTTTT,CASRGQPANTGELFF
-,TRBJ1-2,-,TRBV7-9,TGTGCCAGCAGCCCCGTAGCTAAAAATGGCTACACCTTC,CASSPVAKNGYTF
-,TRBJ2-1,-,TRBV5-5,TGTGCCAGCAGCCGCGTCCCGGGAAATGAGCAGTTCTTC,CASSRVPGNEQFF
-,TRBJ2-1,TRBD1,TRBV10-1,TGCGCCACCAACAGGGGTGAGAGCTCCTACAATGAGCAGTTCTTC,CATNRGESSYNEQFF
-,TRBJ2-2,TRBD2,TRBV7-2,TGTGCCAGCAGCTCGCAGGGACTAGCGGGAGACCTCGGCGGGGAGCTGTTTTTT,CASSSQGLAGDLGGELFF
-,TRBJ2-5,-,TRBV29-1,TGCAGCGTGCCGGACTTGCAAGAGACCCAGTACTTC,CSVPDLQETQYF
-,TRBJ2-7,-,TRBV4-1,TGCGCCAGCAGCCAAGTGAGCGCCGAAACCTACGAGCAGTACTTC,CASSQVSAETYEQYF
-,TRBJ1-2,TRBD1,TRBV5-1,TGCGCCAGCAGCTTGGCCCCAGGACAGGGAGGGGAATATGGCTACACCTTC,CASSLAPGQGGEYGYTF
-,TRBJ2-3,-,TRBV6-4,TGTGCCAGCAGTAGGGGTTTACCCACAGATACGCAGTATTTT,CASSRGLPTDTQYF
few,TRBJ1-4,-,TRBV19,TGTGCCAGTAGTATAGCACAGACAGAAAAACTGTTTTTT,CASSIAQTEKLFF
-,TRBJ1-6,-,TRBV1,TGCACCAGCCCTCAACTAAGAAATTTCCCTTCACCCCTCCACTTT,CTSPQLRNFPSPLHF
-,TRBJ2-3,TRBD2,TRBV4-1,TGCGCCAGCAGTTCGACCGGGACTAGCGGGAGCAGGGCAGATACGCAGTATTTT,CASSSTGTSGSRADTQYF
-,TRBJ2-5,-,TRBV18,TGTGCCAGCTCACTACTTCGAGAGACCCAGTACTTC,CASSLLRETQYF
-,TRBJ2-6,-,TRBV4-2,TGTGCCAGCAGGGAAACAGACACTGGGGCCAACGTCCTGACTTTC,CASRETDTGANVLTF
-,TRBJ2-5,TRBD2,TRBV9,TGTGCCAGCAGCTCGGGGCCGGGACTAGCGGTCCAAGAGACCCAGTACTTC,CASSSGPGLAVQETQYF